This record covers a single T cell receptor beta chain. Antigen: not known. Time point reported: patch test 2, 6 weeks after DPC sensitization. Regarding treatment: therapeutic diphenylcyclopropenone sensitization with weekly scalp DPC. The germline gives CDR1 ENHRY, CDR2 SYGVKD. Losses at the gene ends were 7 bases for V and 5 bases for J; bases not matched to a gene: 7. This CDR3 has 14 residues. These data are taken from a study of human T cells and chemical hapten exposure. General study points: Expanded TCR counts at PT1 went up together with patch test score, a positive correlation.

In the authors' workflow: From 23,224 to 690,600 TCRs were found per sample, with a median of around 100,000. TCRdb used MiXCR to reprocess the RACE reads, holding one entry per CDR3 protein. It is TCRdb's table, rather than the study itself, that gives the V and J calls and clone size. The sample includes 360,000 or so distinct CDR3 sequences, under 6.5% of them seen just once. This receptor was obtained from a woman aged 18-29 years with alopecia areata. Some clones in this sample may be carry-over from other donors' samples. The sequencing used whole blood, collected in connection with sensitization to the hapten diphenylcyclopropenone (DPC). This chain uses TRBV10-3 with TRBJ2-3, with 9 bases identical to TRBD1. The CDR3 here is CAIKGQGLEDTQYF. Here the CDR3 DNA reads TGTGCCATCAAGGGACAGGGACTGGAAGATACGCAGTATTTT.